This T cell receptor beta chain derives from a study of blood T cell repertoires in COVID-19. Germline CDR1 reads ENHRY; CDR2 reads SYGVKD. The CDR3 covers 15 residues. Trimming took 0 bases from V and 4 from J, leaving 10 bases between them. Data came from immunoSEQ multiplex PCR; TCRdb stores just in-frame clones and leaves some out. The table lists approximately 250,000 clones, about 91% of them singletons. The TCR was taken from a middle-aged man who had been exposed to COVID-19. The specimen sequenced was PBMCs or T cells enriched from blood (not recorded which). The genes are TRBV10-3 and TRBJ1-3, with D maybe TRBD1 (6 bases). The CDR3 nucleotides read TGTGCCATCAGTGAGTCGAGAGGGGGAGGAAACACCATATATTTT. Translation: CAISESRGGGNTIYF.